This TCR beta chain was captured in a study of shared clonotypes between healthy human individuals. Study-wide points: Naive subsets generally had larger estimated richness than memory subsets.

Comment on this clone: Its target is unknown.

V lost 6 bases to trimming and J lost 2 bases; unmatched junction nucleotides: 6. There are 14 residues in the CDR3. Germline V gene lookup returns CDR1 SGHAT and CDR2 FQNNGV. The data were produced by immunoSEQ multiplex PCR, yet TCRdb's version contains in-frame clones alone and is incomplete. This table has just under 95,000 clones, almost 70% appearing once. Study donors comprised healthy, HIV-negative adults devoid of recent acute infection or vaccination. What was sequenced was memory CD8+ T cells sorted from blood. Subset meaning: CD45RO+ cells pooled with CCR7-negative TemRA cells. The chain couples TRBV11-2 to TRBJ2-5; 7 bases agree with TRBD2. The clonotype originates from a young man in good health. This CDR3 is CASRGSGLQETQYF. CDR3 sequence (DNA): TGTGCCAGCAGGGGTAGCGGGTTGCAAGAGACCCAGTACTTC.